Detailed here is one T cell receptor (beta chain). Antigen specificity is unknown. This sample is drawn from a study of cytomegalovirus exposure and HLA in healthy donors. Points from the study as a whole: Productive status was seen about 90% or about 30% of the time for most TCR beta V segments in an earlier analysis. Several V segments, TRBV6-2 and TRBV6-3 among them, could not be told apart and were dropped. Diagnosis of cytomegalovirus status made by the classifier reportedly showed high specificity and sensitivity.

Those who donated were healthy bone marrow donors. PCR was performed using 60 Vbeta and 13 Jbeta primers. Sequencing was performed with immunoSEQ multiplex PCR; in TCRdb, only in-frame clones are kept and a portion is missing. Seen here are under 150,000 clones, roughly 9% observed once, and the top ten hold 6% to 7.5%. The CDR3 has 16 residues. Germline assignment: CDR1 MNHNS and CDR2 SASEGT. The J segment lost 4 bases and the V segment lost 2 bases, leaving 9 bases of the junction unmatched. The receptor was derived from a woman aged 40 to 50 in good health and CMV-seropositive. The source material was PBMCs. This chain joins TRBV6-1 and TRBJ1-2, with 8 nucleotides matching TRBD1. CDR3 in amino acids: CASSESVRTGTYGYTF. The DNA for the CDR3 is TGTGCCAGCAGTGAATCGGTTCGGACAGGGACCTATGGCTACACCTTC.